This T cell receptor beta chain appears in the sequencing data of a study of control samples from healthy donors and cancer patients. Profiling relied on immunoSEQ multiplex PCR, and the TCRdb table lists in-frame clones only, not all of them. The sample contains about 190,000 clones, about 91% of which appear only once. This clone was seen a single time. The TCR sequence derives from a young man in good health. Sequencing was carried out using blood.

Written as DNA, the CDR3 is TGTGCCAGCAGTTTCCCCACGTGGTCGGGGATGGCTCAGCCCCAGCATTTT. This sequence encodes CASSFPTWSGMAQPQHF. This chain uses TRBV27 with TRBJ1-5; D unresolved. Germline V gene lookup returns CDR1 MNHEY and CDR2 SMNVEV (reference sequence). The CDR3 consists of 17 residues. V was trimmed by 3 bases and J by 6 bases, leaving 21 bases between them.